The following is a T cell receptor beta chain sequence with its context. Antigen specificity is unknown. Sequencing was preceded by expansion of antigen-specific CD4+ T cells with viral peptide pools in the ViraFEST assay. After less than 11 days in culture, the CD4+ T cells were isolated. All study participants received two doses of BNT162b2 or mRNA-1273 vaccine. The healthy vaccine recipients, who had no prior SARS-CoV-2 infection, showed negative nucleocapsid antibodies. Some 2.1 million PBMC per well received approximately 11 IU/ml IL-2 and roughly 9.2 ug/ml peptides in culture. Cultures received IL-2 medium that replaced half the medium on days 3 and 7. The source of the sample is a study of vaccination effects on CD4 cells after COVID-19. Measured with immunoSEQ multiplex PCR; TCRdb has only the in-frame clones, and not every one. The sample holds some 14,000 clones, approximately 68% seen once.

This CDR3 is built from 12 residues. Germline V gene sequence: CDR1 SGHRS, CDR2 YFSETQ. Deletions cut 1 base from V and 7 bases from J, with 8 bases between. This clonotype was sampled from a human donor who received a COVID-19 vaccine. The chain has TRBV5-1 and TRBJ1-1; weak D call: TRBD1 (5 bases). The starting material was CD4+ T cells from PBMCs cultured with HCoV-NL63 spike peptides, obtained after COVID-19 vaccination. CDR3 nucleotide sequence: TGCGCCAGCAGCTTGTGGGGGGGTGAAGCTTTCTTT. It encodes CASSLWGGEAFF.